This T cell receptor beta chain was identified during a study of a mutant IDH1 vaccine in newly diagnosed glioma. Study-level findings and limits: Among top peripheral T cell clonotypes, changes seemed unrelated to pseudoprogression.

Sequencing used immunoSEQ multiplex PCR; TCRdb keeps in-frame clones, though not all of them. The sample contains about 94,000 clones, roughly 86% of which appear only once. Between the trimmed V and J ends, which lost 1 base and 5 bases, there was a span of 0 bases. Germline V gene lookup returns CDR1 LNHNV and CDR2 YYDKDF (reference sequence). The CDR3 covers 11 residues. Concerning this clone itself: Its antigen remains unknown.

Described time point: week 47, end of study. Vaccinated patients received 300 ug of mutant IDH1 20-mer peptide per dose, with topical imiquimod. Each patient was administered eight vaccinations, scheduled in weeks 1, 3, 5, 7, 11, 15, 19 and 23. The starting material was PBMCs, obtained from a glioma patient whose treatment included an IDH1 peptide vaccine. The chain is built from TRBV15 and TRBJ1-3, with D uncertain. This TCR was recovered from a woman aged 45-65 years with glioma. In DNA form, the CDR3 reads TGTGCCACCAGCAGAGGAAACACCATATATTTT. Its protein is CATSRGNTIYF.